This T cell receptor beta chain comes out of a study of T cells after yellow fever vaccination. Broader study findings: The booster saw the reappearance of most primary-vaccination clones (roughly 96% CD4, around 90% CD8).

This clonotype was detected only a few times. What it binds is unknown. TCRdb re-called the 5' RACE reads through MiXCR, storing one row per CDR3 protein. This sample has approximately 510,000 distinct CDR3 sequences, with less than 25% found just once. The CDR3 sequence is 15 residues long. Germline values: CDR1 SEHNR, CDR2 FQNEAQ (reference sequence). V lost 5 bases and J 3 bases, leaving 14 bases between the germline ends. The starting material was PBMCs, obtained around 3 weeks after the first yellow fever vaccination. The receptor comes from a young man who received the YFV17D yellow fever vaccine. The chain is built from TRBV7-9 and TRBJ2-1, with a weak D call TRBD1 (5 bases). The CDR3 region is CASSTQGPVYNEQFF. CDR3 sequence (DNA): TGTGCCAGCAGCACTCAGGGTCCTGTCTACAATGAGCAGTTCTTC.